The sequence of this T cell receptor (beta chain) was determined in a study of cytomegalovirus exposure and HLA in healthy donors. Trimming cost V 3 bases and J 7 bases, with 18 bases left between them. The germline gives CDR1 MNHEY, CDR2 SVGAGI. CDR3 length: 15 residues. General study points: Among CMV-associated TCR beta chains, most appeared HLA-restricted in a later analysis.

To note about this clone: Its cognate antigen is unknown. The same CDR3 arises from other DNA sequences in this sample as well.

The PCR contained 60 Vbeta and 13 Jbeta primers. TCRdb's table, derived via immunoSEQ multiplex PCR, lists solely in-frame clones and lacks some. The table has 110,000 or so clones, 65% to 75% seen once. The origin of this receptor is a woman between 35 and 50 years old in good health and CMV-seropositive. Sequencing input: PBMCs. The chain links TRBV6-5 to TRBJ1-1; D ambiguous. CDR3: CASSYIPLHSGEAFF. The CDR3 nucleotides are TGTGCCAGCAGTTATATCCCTCTACATTCGGGTGAAGCTTTCTTT.